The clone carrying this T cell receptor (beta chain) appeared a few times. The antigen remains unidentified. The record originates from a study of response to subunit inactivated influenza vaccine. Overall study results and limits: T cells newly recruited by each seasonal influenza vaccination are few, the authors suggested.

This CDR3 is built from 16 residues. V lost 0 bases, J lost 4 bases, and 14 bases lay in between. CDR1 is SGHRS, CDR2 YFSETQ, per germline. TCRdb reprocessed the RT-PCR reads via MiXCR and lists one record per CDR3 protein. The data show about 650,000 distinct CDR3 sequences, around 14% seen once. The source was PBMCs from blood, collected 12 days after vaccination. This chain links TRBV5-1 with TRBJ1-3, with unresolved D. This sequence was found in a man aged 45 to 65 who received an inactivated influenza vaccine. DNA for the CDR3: TGCGCCAGCAGCTTGGCCCTGGGAGTTGCAGGAAACACCATATATTTT. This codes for CASSLALGVAGNTIYF.